The 30 T cell receptor beta chains below all came from one sample that was sequenced in a study of cytotoxic CD8 clonotypes in ibrutinib-treated CLL. TCRdb keeps only in-frame clones here, not all; method: immunoSEQ multiplex PCR. The sample carries about 57,000 clones, 56% recorded once. The sample consisted of PBMCs, taken after 24 months of ibrutinib treatment. These receptor sequences come from a human donor with chronic lymphocytic leukemia.

Turning to this clone: A read error is likely here: a far larger clone is one base away. The chain carries TRBV5-1 and TRBJ1-1; D remains ambiguous. The CDR3 loop spans 13 amino acids. V dropped 2 bases and J dropped 5 bases, with 10 bases sitting between them. Looked up from germline, CDR1 is SGHRS and CDR2 is YFSETQ. CDR3 protein: CASSLGRWTEAFF. CDR3 nucleotides: TGCGCCAGCAGCTTAGGCCGGTGGACTGAAGCTTTCTTT.

The rearrangement uses TRBV6-5 and TRBJ2-1, with TRBD2 matching 11 bases. CDR3 length: 15 residues. The V segment lost 6 bases and the J segment 8 bases; nucleotides outside the gene matches: 9. CDR1 is MNHEY and CDR2 is SVGAGI in the germline V gene. The CDR3: CASRDTSGSGDEQFF. Here the CDR3 DNA reads TGTGCCAGCAGGGATACTAGCGGGAGTGGAGATGAGCAGTTCTTC.

This clone appeared many times. The J gene is TRBJ2-6, the V gene TRBV9, with 8 bases identical to TRBD1. Losses at the gene ends were 4 bases for V and 0 bases for J; bases not matched to a gene: 9. The CDR3 is 18 amino acids. The germline V gene has CDR1 SGDLS and CDR2 YYNGEE. The CDR3: CASSSRDRTVSGANVLTF. The CDR3 nucleotides are TGTGCCAGCAGCTCCCGGGACAGGACTGTCTCTGGGGCCAACGTCCTGACTTTC.

The genes are TRBV9 and TRBJ1-2; 7 nucleotides align to TRBD1. Trimming cost V 0 bases and J 5 bases; bases outside gene matches: 4. Germline CDR1 and CDR2: SGDLS and YYNGEE. This CDR3 comprises 14 residues. CDR3 loop: CASSVGTGGYGYTF. CDR3 coding DNA: TGTGCCAGCAGCGTAGGGACAGGAGGATATGGCTACACCTTC.

V usage is TRBV5-4 and J usage is TRBJ2-7; TRBD2 agrees at 9 bases. Germline V CDR1 and CDR2: SGHNT, YYREEE (reference sequence). This CDR3 has 15 residues. After removal of 3 bases from V and 0 bases from J, the junction contained 4 bases not matched to a gene. The CDR3 loop is CASSSAGGSSYEQYV. The DNA of the CDR3 is TGTGCCAGCAGCTCGGCGGGGGGGAGCTCCTACGAGCAGTACGTC.

The CDR3 nucleotides are TGTGCCAGCGTGGGACTAGCAGGAACCGGGGAGCTGTTTTTT. Translation: CASVGLAGTGELFF. The rearrangement uses TRBV2 and TRBJ2-2; 9 nucleotides line up with TRBD2. CDR3 size: 14 residues. V shed 8 bases, J shed 5 bases, and the junction held 6 bases outside the gene matches. Germline loops: CDR1 SNHLY, CDR2 FYNNEI.

The chain employs TRBV6-1 and TRBJ1-2; no clear D. In germline, CDR1 is MNHNS, CDR2 SASEGT. V lost 6 bases to trimming and J lost 4 bases, with 12 bases between them. The CDR3 is 13 amino acids. CDR3 in amino acids: CASSPTVGYGYTF. DNA of the CDR3: TGTGCCAGCAGCCCCACGGTAGGCTATGGCTACACCTTC.

Only a few counts were recorded for this clone. The chain joins TRBV6-5 to TRBJ1-5; 11 bases are a match to TRBD1. The V segment lost 6 bases and the J segment 7 bases; nucleotides outside the gene matches: 5. Germline loops: CDR1 MNHEY, CDR2 SVGAGI. The CDR3 length is 14 residues. In DNA, the CDR3 is TGTGCCAGCAGCTGGACAGGGGGCGAACAGCCCCAGCATTTT. It is translated as CASSWTGGEQPQHF.

The chain uses TRBV5-1 and TRBJ1-3; D possibly corresponds to TRBD1 (5 bases). The CDR3 runs 14 residues. Looked up from germline, CDR1 is SGHRS and CDR2 is YFSETQ. V lost 4 bases and J lost 1, with 9 bases in between. CDR3 sequence: CASSPGRSGNTIYF. The CDR3 nucleotides read TGCGCCAGCAGCCCAGGGCGGTCTGGAAACACCATATATTTT.

The chain employs TRBV7-2 and TRBJ1-2, with TRBD1 matching over 8 bases. The junction had 4 bases not matched to a gene; V was cut back by 3 bases and J by 4 bases. This CDR3 contains 14 residues. Germline V CDR1 and CDR2: SGHTA, FQGNSA. The CDR3, as DNA: TGTGCCAGCAGCTTGAGACAGGGGATCTATGGCTACACCTTC. This codes for CASSLRQGIYGYTF.

This chain connects TRBV6-1 to TRBJ2-2; either TRBD1 or TRBD2 may supply D (5 bases each). The CDR3 length is 13 residues. The germline V gene encodes CDR1 MNHNS and CDR2 SASEGT. Trimming stripped 6 bases from V and 5 bases from J, with 10 bases between. CDR3 bases: TGTGCCAGCAGGATATGGGGGACCGGGGAGCTGTTTTTT. Protein sequence: CASRIWGTGELFF.

By proportion, this clone is medium-sized. The chain joins TRBV29-1 to TRBJ1-5; 8 positions match TRBD1. CDR3 length: 12 amino acids. Trimming removed 7 bases from V and 6 bases from J; junction bases left unmatched: 5. Germline CDR1 reads SQVTM; CDR2 reads ANQGSEA. The CDR3 region is CSAGGASQPQHF. The CDR3 DNA is TGCAGCGCAGGGGGCGCGAGTCAGCCCCAGCATTTT.

The J gene is TRBJ1-3, the V gene TRBV7-2; D not certain. The V and J ends lost 5 bases and 1 base respectively, with 12 bases between them. Germline V gene data show CDR1 as SGHTA and CDR2 as FQGNSA. CDR3 size: 15 residues. The CDR3 DNA follows: TGTGCCAGCAGCCGCACCATATCGTCTGGAAACACCATATATTTT. Amino acids: CASSRTISSGNTIYF.

This chain's CDR3 is CASSLSRSGADTQYF. CDR3 nucleotide sequence: TGTGCCAGCAGTCTCTCGCGGAGCGGGGCAGATACGCAGTATTTT. The chain employs TRBV27 and TRBJ2-3, with TRBD2 matching over 7 bases. Germline V gives CDR1 MNHEY, CDR2 SMNVEV (reference sequence). CDR3 size: 15 residues. The junction had 9 bases not matched to a gene; V was cut back by 5 bases and J by 4 bases.

The gene calls are TRBV28 and TRBJ1-5, with 7 nucleotides matching TRBD1. Germline lookup yields CDR1 MDHEN and CDR2 SYDVKM. The CDR3 totals 15 residues. The junction had 5 bases not matched to a gene; V was cut back by 6 bases and J by 0 bases. DNA of the CDR3: TGTGCCAGCAGCATCACAGGGGCTAGCAATCAGCCCCAGCATTTT. Amino acid sequence: CASSITGASNQPQHF.

The CDR3, as DNA: TGTGCCAGTAGTATAGGACTCTTCTACGAGCAGTACTTC. As protein: CASSIGLFYEQYF. The V gene is TRBV19, the J gene TRBJ2-7; D not certain. Germline CDR1 and CDR2: LNHDA and SQIVND (reference sequence). Between the trimmed V and J ends, which lost 1 base and 3 bases, there was a span of 7 bases. This CDR3 comprises 13 residues.

This clone was counted a single time. The chain couples TRBV15 to TRBJ2-2; 7 nucleotides match TRBD1. The J segment lost 5 bases and the V segment lost 4 bases, leaving 10 bases of the junction unmatched. The CDR3 contains 16 residues. The germline V gene has CDR1 LNHNV and CDR2 YYDKDF (reference sequence). The DNA of the CDR3 is TGTGCCACCAGCAACAAACAGGGGTTTCGGACCGGGGAGCTGTTTTTT. Amino acid sequence: CATSNKQGFRTGELFF.

The chain combines TRBV5-6 with TRBJ2-1; 7 positions agree with TRBD2. V trimming: 4 bases; J trimming: 0 bases; junction bases outside the gene matches: 7. This CDR3 is built from 16 residues. The V gene's germline CDR1 is SGHDT and CDR2 YYEEEE. The CDR3 bases are TGTGCCAGCAGCCATCGAAGCGGGAACTCCTACAATGAGCAGTTCTTC. Translating it yields CASSHRSGNSYNEQFF.

The chain recombines TRBV5-1 with TRBJ1-3, with D possibly matching TRBD1 (6 bases). CDR1 is SGHRS, CDR2 YFSETQ, per germline. Trimming shortened V by 1 base and J by 4 bases, and 12 bases separated the two germline ends. CDR3 length equals 15 residues. CDR3 in amino acids: CASSLSPGVGNTIYF. The CDR3 DNA sequence: TGCGCCAGCAGCTTGTCCCCAGGGGTAGGAAACACCATATATTTT.

This sequence joins TRBV15 and TRBJ2-4, with 9 bases fitting TRBD2. CDR1 is LNHNV, CDR2 YYDKDF, per germline (reference sequence). The CDR3 totals 18 residues. J was trimmed by 6 bases and V by 1 base; bases with no gene match: 13. The CDR3: CATSRGRLAGSRGNIQYF. As DNA, the CDR3 is TGTGCCACCAGCAGAGGAAGGCTAGCGGGAAGCCGAGGAAACATTCAGTACTTC.

The chain uses TRBV6-5 and TRBJ2-7; 11 bases fit TRBD2. The length of the CDR3 is 14 residues. The V segment lost 2 bases and the J segment 3 bases; nucleotides outside the gene matches: 0. CDR1 MNHEY and CDR2 SVGAGI come from the germline V gene. Written as DNA, the CDR3 is TGTGCCAGCAGTTACGGGACTAGCGGCTACGAGCAGTACTTC. Protein: CASSYGTSGYEQYF.

The chain uses TRBV4-2 and TRBJ2-3; TRBD2 aligns across 8 bases. J lost 3 bases, V lost 1 base, and 12 bases had no gene match. Germline CDR1 LGHNA, CDR2 YNFKEQ. The CDR3 totals 18 residues. CDR3 protein: CASSQGPQGSGITDTQYF. The CDR3 DNA follows: TGTGCCAGCAGCCAAGGCCCCCAGGGTAGCGGGATAACAGATACGCAGTATTTT.

The chain combines TRBV7-9 with TRBJ1-2; D is uncertain. V was shortened by 5 bases and J by 8 bases, with 15 bases between the two germline ends. The length of the CDR3 is 13 residues. Germline-derived CDR1 and CDR2 are SEHNR and FQNEAQ (reference sequence). In DNA, the CDR3 is TGTGCCAGCAGCATCGACACTAGTAGGGGCTACACCTTC. Its protein is CASSIDTSRGYTF.

The CDR3: CASSLASGGGQPQHF. CDR3 bases: TGTGCCAGCAGCTTAGCATCAGGGGGCGGTCAGCCCCAGCATTTT. The chain recombines TRBV11-2 with TRBJ1-5, with 8 bases identical to TRBD1. The CDR3 is 15 residues long. V lost 1 base to trimming and J lost 6 bases; unmatched junction nucleotides: 5. The germline V gene has CDR1 SGHAT and CDR2 FQNNGV.

The chain uses TRBV5-5 and TRBJ2-7, with D perhaps TRBD2 (5 bases). The CDR3 has 12 residues. V was shortened by 3 bases and J by 6 bases, with 10 bases between the two germline ends. Germline values: CDR1 SGHKS, CDR2 YYEKEE (reference sequence). CDR3: CASSWSGSEQYF. CDR3 bases: TGTGCCAGCAGCTGGTCGGGGTCCGAGCAGTACTTC.

V is TRBV5-8 and J is TRBJ1-1; 7 bases match TRBD1. V lost 3 bases and J lost 4; bases outside the gene matches: 9. This CDR3 contains 15 residues. Germline lookup yields CDR1 SGHTS and CDR2 YDEGEE. In DNA, the CDR3 is TGTGCCAGCAGCTCGGGACAGATAATGACCACTGAAGCTTTCTTT. Its protein product is CASSSGQIMTTEAFF.

The rearrangement uses TRBV4-1 and TRBJ2-1, with 7 bases identical to TRBD2. This CDR3 has 19 residues. The germline V gene has CDR1 MGHRA and CDR2 YSYEKL. V dropped 4 bases and J dropped 0; count of bases not matched to a gene: 15. The CDR3 DNA reads as TGCGCCAGCAGCCGCAGACCCACTAGCGCCTACAGCTCCTACAATGAGCAGTTCTTC. Protein: CASSRRPTSAYSSYNEQFF.

The CDR3 sequence is CASSIEERYGYTF. CDR3 DNA sequence: TGTGCCAGTAGTATAGAAGAGAGGTATGGCTACACCTTC. The chain is built from TRBV19 and TRBJ1-2; D is ambiguous. CDR3 length: 13 amino acids. Trimming removed 0 bases at V and 5 bases at J, with 7 bases between. CDR1 and CDR2 from the germline V gene are LNHDA and SQIVND (reference sequence). Using reference TRBV19 and TRBJ1-2 for the parts outside the CDR3, the full variable domain is DGGITQSPKYLFRKEGQNVTLSCEQNLNHDAMYWYRQDPGQGLRLIYYSQIVNDFQKGDIAEGYSVSREKKESFPLTVTSAQKNPTAFYLCASSIEERYGYTFGSGTRLTVV.

The V gene is TRBV2, the J gene TRBJ2-4, with 10 bases identical to TRBD2. The CDR3 length is 17 residues. V lost 2 bases to trimming and J lost 2 bases; unmatched junction nucleotides: 6. CDR1 is SNHLY, CDR2 FYNNEI, per germline. The CDR3 protein is CASSERVAGGTKNIQYF. The CDR3 DNA follows: TGTGCCAGCAGTGAACGGGTAGCGGGGGGTACCAAAAACATTCAGTACTTC.

The V call is TRBV27, the J call TRBJ1-1; tentative D call: TRBD1 (5 bases). V lost 6 bases and J 6 bases, leaving 14 bases between the germline ends. CDR1 is MNHEY and CDR2 is SMNVEV in the germline V gene (reference sequence). The CDR3 spans 13 residues. CDR3 region: CASRPRGPAEAFF. The DNA of the CDR3 is TGTGCCAGCAGGCCCCGGGGCCCCGCTGAAGCTTTCTTT.